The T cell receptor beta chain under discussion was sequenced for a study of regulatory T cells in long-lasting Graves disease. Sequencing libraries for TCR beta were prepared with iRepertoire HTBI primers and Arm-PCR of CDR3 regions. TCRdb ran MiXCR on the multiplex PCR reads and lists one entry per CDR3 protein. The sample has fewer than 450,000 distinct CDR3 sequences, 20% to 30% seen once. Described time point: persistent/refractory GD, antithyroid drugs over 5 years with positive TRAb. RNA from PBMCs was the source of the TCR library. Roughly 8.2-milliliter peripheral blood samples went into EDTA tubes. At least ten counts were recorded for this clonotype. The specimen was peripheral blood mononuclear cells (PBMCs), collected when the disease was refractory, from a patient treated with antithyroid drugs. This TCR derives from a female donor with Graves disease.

As DNA, the CDR3 is TGTGCCAGCAGCCAAAAAGCGGGAGGGCCGGGCGAGCAGTACTTC. Protein: CASSQKAGGPGEQYF. V and J are TRBV3-1 and TRBJ2-7, with TRBD2 matching over 10 bases. The CDR3 covers 15 residues. Germline V lookup: CDR1 LGHDT, CDR2 YNNKEL (reference sequence). V was pared by 2 bases and J by 6 bases, with 7 bases of the junction left unmatched.